The 10 T cell receptor beta chains presented below share a single source sample, sequenced in a study of spatial heterogeneity in lung cancer. Time point indicated: sample taken at primary tumor resection. The study sequenced unsorted whole RNA from tumor, nontumor lung or frozen PBMC. TCRdb analysed the 5' RACE reads with MiXCR anew, one entry per CDR3 protein. Here the sample spans 40,000 to 45,000 distinct CDR3 sequences, about an eighth being singletons. Sequencing was performed on PBMCs, taken at surgery. Source of these receptors: a male donor with early-stage non-small cell lung cancer.

Here the CDR3 reads CASSLGQGGEQYF. The CDR3, as DNA: TGCGCCAGCAGCTTAGGACAGGGCGGGGAGCAGTACTTC. The chain recombines TRBV5-1 with TRBJ2-7; TRBD1 agrees at 8 bases. CDR1 and CDR2 from the germline V gene are SGHRS and YFSETQ. The CDR3 loop spans 13 amino acids. V gave up 2 bases and J gave up 7 bases; unmatched junction bases: 5.

The chain recombines TRBV25-1 with TRBJ2-1, with 8 bases aligning to TRBD2. The germline V gene encodes CDR1 MGHDK and CDR2 SYGVNS. The CDR3 loop spans 13 amino acids. The trim removed 4 bases at V and 8 bases at J, leaving 4 bases unmatched. CDR3: CASSAAGGYEQFF. In DNA form, the CDR3 reads TGTGCCAGCAGTGCGGCGGGAGGCTATGAGCAGTTCTTC.

This chain joins TRBV9 and TRBJ2-3; 12 nucleotides match TRBD2. Per the germline V gene, CDR1 is SGDLS and CDR2 is YYNGEE. The CDR3 extends over 16 amino acids. The J segment lost 5 bases and the V segment lost 3 bases, leaving 7 bases of the junction unmatched. DNA for the CDR3: TGTGCCAGCAGCGCCCGTTGGACTAGCGGGAAAGATACGCAGTATTTT. Its protein is CASSARWTSGKDTQYF. Together with reference TRBV9 and TRBJ2-3, the CDR3 gives the full variable domain: DSGVTQTPKHLITATGQRVTLRCSPRSGDLSVYWYQQSLDQGLQFLIQYYNGEERAKGNILERFSAQQFPDLHSELNLSSLELGDSALYFCASSARWTSGKDTQYFGPGTRLTVL.

This clonotype is medium-sized. This chain links TRBV20-1 with TRBJ2-6; D is unclear. Trimming removed 0 bases at V and 9 bases at J, with 3 bases between. Germline CDR1 DFQATT, CDR2 SNEGSKA (reference sequence). The CDR3 extends over 11 amino acids. The CDR3 DNA sequence: TGCAGTGCTAGAGAGGACAACGTCCTGACTTTC. Residues: CSAREDNVLTF.

This clonotype was observed at least ten times. The chain is built from TRBV20-1 and TRBJ1-1; D gene uncertain. CDR1 and CDR2 (germline): DFQATT, SNEGSKA (reference sequence). Trimming stripped 6 bases from V and 11 bases from J, with 13 bases between. The CDR3 is made up of 10 amino acids. The CDR3 sequence: CSAERSAAFF. CDR3 nucleotides: TGCAGTGCCGAACGGAGTGCGGCTTTCTTT.

The rearrangement joins TRBV29-1 to TRBJ2-3; no firm D call. V lost 2 bases and J lost 5, with 11 bases in between. The CDR3 runs to 13 residues. Germline assignment: CDR1 SQVTM and CDR2 ANQGSEA. The CDR3 loop reads CSVELTAGDTQYF. CDR3 nucleotides: TGCAGCGTTGAATTAACGGCTGGAGATACGCAGTATTTT.

The chain couples TRBV27 to TRBJ1-5; 8 bases fit TRBD1. The CDR3 is made up of 18 amino acids. Trimming took 3 bases from V and 0 from J; bases not matched to a gene: 10. Germline CDR1 is MNHEY and CDR2 is SMNVEV (reference sequence). The chain's CDR3 is CASSFDRGEPYSNQPQHF. DNA of the CDR3: TGTGCCAGCAGTTTCGACAGGGGCGAACCCTATAGCAATCAGCCCCAGCATTTT.

The table lists this clonotype with a few counts. This chain joins TRBV29-1 and TRBJ2-7; no clear D gene. V was shortened by 4 bases and J by 0 bases, with 7 bases between the two germline ends. Germline V gene lookup returns CDR1 SQVTM and CDR2 ANQGSEA. The length of the CDR3 is 12 residues. The chain's CDR3 is CSVGVVSYEQYF. Written as DNA, the CDR3 is TGCAGCGTTGGGGTAGTCTCCTACGAGCAGTACTTC.

V is TRBV7-9 and J is TRBJ2-7; the match to TRBD1 covers 8 bases. The length of the CDR3 is 14 residues. The V gene end was trimmed by 4 bases and the J gene end by 7 bases; junction bases not matched to a gene: 9. Germline CDR1 SEHNR, CDR2 FQNEAQ (reference sequence). CDR3 residues: CASSSRDRLVEQYF. As DNA, the CDR3 is TGTGCCAGCAGCTCCAGGGACAGGCTCGTTGAGCAGTACTTC.

This clonotype occurred a few times. The conserved phenylalanine or tryptophan is not found at the CDR3 terminus, so this likely reflects a read error. No DNA is shown, since the ends of the CDR3 on it are uncertain; the CDR3 is the one TCRdb lists. CDR3: CASSELATGPAIL. The chain carries TRBV28 and TRBJ1-5. Both ends counted, the CDR3 spans 13 residues. CDR1 and CDR2 (germline): MDHEN, SYDVKM.